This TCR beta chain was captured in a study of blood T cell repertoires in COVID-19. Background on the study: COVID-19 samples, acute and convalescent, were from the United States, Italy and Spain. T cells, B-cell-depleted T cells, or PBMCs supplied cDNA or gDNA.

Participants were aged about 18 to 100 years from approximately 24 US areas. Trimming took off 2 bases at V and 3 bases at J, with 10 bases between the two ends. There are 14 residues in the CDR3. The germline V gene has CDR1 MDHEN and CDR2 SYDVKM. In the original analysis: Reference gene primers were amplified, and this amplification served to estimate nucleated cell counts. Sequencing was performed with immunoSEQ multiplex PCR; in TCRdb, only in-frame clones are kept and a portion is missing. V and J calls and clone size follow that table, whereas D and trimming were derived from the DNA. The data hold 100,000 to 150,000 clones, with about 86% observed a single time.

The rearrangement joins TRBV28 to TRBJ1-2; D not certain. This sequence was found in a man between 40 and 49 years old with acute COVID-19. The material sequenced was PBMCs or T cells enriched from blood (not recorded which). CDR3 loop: CASSLLQDDYGYTF. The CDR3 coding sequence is TGTGCCAGCAGTTTACTCCAGGATGACTATGGCTACACCTTC.